The clone carrying this TCR beta chain was detected a few times. Its antigen is as yet unknown. cDNA libraries of TCR beta carried unique molecular identifiers. TCRdb ran MiXCR on the PCR reads and lists one entry per CDR3 protein. The repertoire has 350,000 to 450,000 distinct CDR3 sequences, 39% of them found once; the top ten carry about 8%. This entry belongs to a study of post-analysis software for immune sequencing data. General study results and limits: Elevated frequency relative to controls characterized four to six TRBV segments in patients, TRBV5-6, TRBV5-1 and TRBV20-1 among them. Controls had significantly higher normalized Chao1 diversity than multiple sclerosis patients. Pronounced co-clustering by F measure was evident among identically batched samples.

Germline trimming cut 4 bases from V and 3 bases from J; bases unmatched to any gene: 4. CDR3 size: 14 residues. Per germline, CDR1 SGHRS and CDR2 YFSETQ. Sequenced: blood. J is TRBJ1-2 and V is TRBV5-1, with 9 bases matching TRBD1. This TCR derives from a girl aged 2 to 9 with multiple sclerosis. This CDR3 is CASSGGTGYYGYTF. As DNA, the CDR3 is TGCGCCAGCAGCGGCGGGACAGGGTACTATGGCTACACCTTC.